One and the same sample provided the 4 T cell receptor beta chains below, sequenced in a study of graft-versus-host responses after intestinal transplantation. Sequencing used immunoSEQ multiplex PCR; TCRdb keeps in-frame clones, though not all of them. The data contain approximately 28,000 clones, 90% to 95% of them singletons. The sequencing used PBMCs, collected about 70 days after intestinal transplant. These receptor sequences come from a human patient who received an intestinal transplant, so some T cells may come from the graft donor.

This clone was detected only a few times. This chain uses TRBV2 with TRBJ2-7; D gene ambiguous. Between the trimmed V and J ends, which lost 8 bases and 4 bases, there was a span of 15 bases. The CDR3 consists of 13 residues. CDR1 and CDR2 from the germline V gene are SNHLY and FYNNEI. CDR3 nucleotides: TGTGCCAGCGGACCGAAGTTAGAATACGAGCAGTACTTC. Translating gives CASGPKLEYEQYF.

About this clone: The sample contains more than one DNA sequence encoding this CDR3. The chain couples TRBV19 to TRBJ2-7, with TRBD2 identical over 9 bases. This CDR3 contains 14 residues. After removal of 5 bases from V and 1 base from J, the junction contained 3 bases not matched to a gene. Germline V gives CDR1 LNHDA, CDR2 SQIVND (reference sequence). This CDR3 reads CASSSAGGSYEQYF. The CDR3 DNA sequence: TGTGCCAGTAGTTCTGCGGGGGGGTCCTACGAGCAGTACTTC.

CDR3 DNA: TGTGCCAGCAGCCACTCGGGGGCGAGTGAAAAACTGTTTTTT. Translating gives CASSHSGASEKLFF. The chain recombines TRBV5-6 with TRBJ1-4; D is possibly TRBD1 (6 bases). The CDR3 totals 14 residues. V was shortened by 4 bases and J by 7 bases, with 14 bases between the two germline ends. CDR1 is SGHDT and CDR2 is YYEEEE in the germline V gene.

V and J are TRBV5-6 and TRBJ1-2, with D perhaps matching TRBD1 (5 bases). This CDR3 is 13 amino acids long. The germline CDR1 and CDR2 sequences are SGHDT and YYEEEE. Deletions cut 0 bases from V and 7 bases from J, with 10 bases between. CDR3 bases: TGTGCCAGCAGCTTGGTTGGGGCGTCTGGCTACACCTTC. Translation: CASSLVGASGYTF.